This is a list of T cell receptor beta chains from one sample in a study of blood T cells in healthy people across ages. Each CDR3 protein gets one entry after TCRdb re-called the 5' RACE reads with MiXCR. The sample has about 1.4 million distinct CDR3 sequences; 59% are singletons. Sequenced sample: blood. The receptors originated from a young man in good health. Each CDR3 is given with its conserved first and last residue. A D gene is named only where the DNA matches it firmly. Clone size is given for some rows only: seen once, a few or many times, or a class if the clone is expanded.

TRBV6-1,TRBD2,TRBJ2-7,.,CASSEGPTLAGPSYEQYF,TGTGCCAGCAGTGAAGGACCAACCCTAGCGGGACCCTCCTACGAGCAGTACTTC
TRBV7-9,TRBD1,TRBJ2-1,once,CASSSGSGTVSYNEQFF,TGTGCCAGCAGCTCCGGATCCGGGACAGTATCCTACAATGAGCAGTTCTTC
TRBV10-3,TRBD2,TRBJ2-1,few,CAISEGSGVYNEQFF,TGTGCCATCAGTGAAGGTAGCGGGGTCTACAATGAGCAGTTCTTC
TRBV10-3,TRBD1,TRBJ1-2,.,CAISIQGEGYTF,TGTGCCATCAGTATACAGGGGGAAGGCTACACCTTC
TRBV3-1,TRBD2,TRBJ2-7,.,CASSRPSGGIDEQYF,TGTGCCAGCAGCCGTCCTAGCGGGGGAATCGACGAGCAGTACTTC
TRBV5-1,TRBD1,TRBJ2-2,.,CASSETGTGSMTGELFF,TGCGCCAGCAGCGAGACCGGGACAGGGAGTATGACCGGGGAGCTGTTTTTT
TRBV7-9,TRBD2,TRBJ2-1,.,CASSGEREAYNEQFF,TGTGCCAGCAGCGGTGAGCGGGAGGCCTACAATGAGCAGTTCTTC
TRBV29-1,TRBD1,TRBJ1-2,.,CSVEPQGRMNGYTF,TGCAGCGTTGAGCCACAGGGGAGGATGAATGGCTACACCTTC
TRBV27,.,TRBJ2-1,.,CASSLGARSYNEQFF,TGTGCCAGCAGTTTAGGGGCCAGGTCCTACAATGAGCAGTTCTTC
TRBV14,.,TRBJ2-6,.,CASSPQAGWVTGANVLTF,TGTGCCAGCAGCCCCCAGGCCGGCTGGGTAACTGGGGCCAACGTCCTGACTTTC
TRBV4-1,.,TRBJ2-5,few,CASSHGDGEQYF,TGCGCCAGCAGCCATGGAGACGGGGAGCAGTACTTC
TRBV2,TRBD1,TRBJ2-7,.,CASGEGGSNYEQYF,TGTGCCAGCGGAGAAGGGGGCAGTAATTACGAGCAGTACTTC
TRBV12-3/TRBV12-4,TRBD1,TRBJ1-4,once,CASSQGASNEKLFF,TGTGCCAGTTCACAGGGGGCGTCTAATGAAAAACTGTTTTTT
TRBV28,.,TRBJ2-7,.,CASSLLPLTVPGYEQYF,TGTGCCAGCAGTTTACTCCCCCTGACAGTACCAGGCTACGAGCAGTACTTC
TRBV12-3/TRBV12-4,TRBD1,TRBJ2-2,.,CASSQDLTGDTGDLFF,TGTGCCAGCAGTCAAGACCTCACAGGGGACACCGGGGATCTGTTTTTT
TRBV3-1,.,TRBJ1-2,.,CASSHFRRGGGYTF,TGTGCCAGCAGCCATTTCCGTCGCGGGGGAGGCTACACCTTC
TRBV4-1,.,TRBJ2-7,.,CASSQDERLLYEQYF,TGCGCCAGCAGCCAAGACGAGCGGCTCTTATACGAGCAGTACTTC
TRBV7-9,TRBD2,TRBJ2-1,.,CASSLALMSSGSNEQFF,TGTGCCAGCAGCTTAGCTCTGATGTCTAGCGGGAGCAATGAGCAGTTCTTC
TRBV28,TRBD1,TRBJ2-5,.,CASSLPPGTGARGETQYF,TGTGCCAGCAGTTTACCCCCGGGAACAGGGGCGAGAGGGGAGACCCAGTACTTC
TRBV15,.,TRBJ2-7,.,CATRKDGRAYEQYF,TGTGCCACCAGGAAGGACGGCCGGGCGTACGAGCAGTACTTC
TRBV7-9,TRBD2,TRBJ2-7,.,CASSFTSGSSYEQYF,TGTGCCAGCAGCTTTACTAGCGGGAGCTCCTACGAGCAGTACTTC
TRBV28,TRBD2,TRBJ2-5,.,CASSPPRGGSIKGQYF,TGTGCCAGCAGCCCCCCCCGTGGCGGGAGTATTAAAGGGCAGTACTTC
TRBV20-1,.,TRBJ1-6,few,CSAQTGGNSPLHF,TGCAGTGCCCAAACAGGCGGCAATTCACCCCTCCACTTT
TRBV12-5,TRBD1,TRBJ2-1,.,CASGPAGQVYPGFF,TGTGCTAGTGGTCCGGCCGGACAGGTCTACCCGGGGTTCTTC
TRBV3-1,TRBD1,TRBJ2-5,.,CASSLPGGSGTQYF,TGTGCCAGCAGCTTGCCAGGGGGCTCGGGGACCCAGTACTTC
TRBV20-1,.,TRBJ1-2,few,CSASPSGGYGYTF,TGCAGTGCTAGTCCCTCTGGAGGGTATGGCTACACCTTC
TRBV29-1,.,TRBJ1-1,.,CSVEWADSLNTEAFF,TGCAGCGTTGAATGGGCCGACAGTCTGAACACTGAAGCTTTCTTT
TRBV12-3/TRBV12-4,.,TRBJ1-2,.,CASKTNYGYTF,TGTGCCAGCAAAACCAACTATGGCTACACCTTC
TRBV2,.,TRBJ2-7,.,CASSEWGGAVEDYEQYF,TGTGCCAGCAGTGAATGGGGTGGGGCAGTTGAGGACTACGAGCAGTACTTC
TRBV11-3,TRBD2,TRBJ2-3,.,CASSGASGGVDTQYF,TGTGCCAGCAGCGGTGCTAGCGGGGGTGTCGATACGCAGTATTTT
TRBV5-1,TRBD2,TRBJ2-5,.,CASSPRGGSQETQYF,TGCGCCAGCAGCCCACGCGGGGGGTCTCAAGAGACCCAGTACTTC
TRBV12-3/TRBV12-4,.,TRBJ2-7,.,CASRGPLYEQYF,TGTGCCAGCAGGGGTCCCCTTTACGAGCAGTACTTC
TRBV9,.,TRBJ2-1,.,CASSEQGRSYNEQFF,TGTGCCAGCAGCGAACAGGGCCGGTCCTACAATGAGCAGTTCTTC
TRBV5-1,.,TRBJ1-1,.,CASSLNVRENTEAFF,TGCGCCAGCAGCTTGAATGTTAGGGAGAACACTGAAGCTTTCTTT
TRBV5-5,.,TRBJ2-1,.,CASTSHTSTYNEQFF,TGTGCCAGCACCTCTCATACCTCCACCTACAATGAGCAGTTCTTC
TRBV6-5,.,TRBJ2-7,.,CATSEGGVYYEQYF,TGTGCCACCTCGGAAGGGGGGGTGTACTACGAGCAGTACTTC